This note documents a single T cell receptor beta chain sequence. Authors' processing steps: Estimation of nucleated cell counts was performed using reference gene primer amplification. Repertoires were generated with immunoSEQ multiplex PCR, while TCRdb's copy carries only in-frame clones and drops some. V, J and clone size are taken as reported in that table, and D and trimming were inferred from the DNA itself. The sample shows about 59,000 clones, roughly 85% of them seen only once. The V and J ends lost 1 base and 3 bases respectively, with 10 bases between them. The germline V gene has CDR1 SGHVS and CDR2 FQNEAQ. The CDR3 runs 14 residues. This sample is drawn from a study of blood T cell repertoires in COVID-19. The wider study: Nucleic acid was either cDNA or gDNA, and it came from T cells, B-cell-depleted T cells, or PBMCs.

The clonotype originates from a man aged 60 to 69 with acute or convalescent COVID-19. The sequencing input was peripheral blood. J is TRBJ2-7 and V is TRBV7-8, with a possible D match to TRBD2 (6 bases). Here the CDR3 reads CASSLELGSYEQYF. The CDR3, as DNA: TGTGCCAGCAGCTTAGAACTCGGGAGCTACGAGCAGTACTTC.